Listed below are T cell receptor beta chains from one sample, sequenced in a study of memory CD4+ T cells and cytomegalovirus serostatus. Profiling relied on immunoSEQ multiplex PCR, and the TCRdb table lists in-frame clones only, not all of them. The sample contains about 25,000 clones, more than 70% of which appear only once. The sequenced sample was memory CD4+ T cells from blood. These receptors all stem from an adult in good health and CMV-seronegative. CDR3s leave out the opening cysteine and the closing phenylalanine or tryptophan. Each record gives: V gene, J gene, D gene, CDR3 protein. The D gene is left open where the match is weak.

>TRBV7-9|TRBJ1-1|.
ASSWGRPNTEAF
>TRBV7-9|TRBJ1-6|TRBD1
ASSPWDSLRNSPLH
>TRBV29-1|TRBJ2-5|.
SGGTETQY
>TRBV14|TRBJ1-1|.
ASSLRNREAF
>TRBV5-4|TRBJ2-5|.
ASSYDSVGGQTQY
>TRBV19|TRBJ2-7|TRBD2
ASSPRGLAGEYEQY
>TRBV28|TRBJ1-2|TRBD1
ASSSRQGLNGYT
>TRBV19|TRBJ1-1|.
ASSIPGHGPNTEAF
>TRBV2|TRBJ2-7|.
ASRVGYQGEQY
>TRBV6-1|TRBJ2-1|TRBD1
ASLFGTGGYEQF
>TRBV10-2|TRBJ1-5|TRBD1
ASSESWDRGNQPQH
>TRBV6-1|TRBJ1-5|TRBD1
ASYGQGGQPQH
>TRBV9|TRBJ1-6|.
ASSSGQGSSYNSPLH
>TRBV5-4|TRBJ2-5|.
ASSYQETQY
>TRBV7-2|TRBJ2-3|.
ASSQSRVADTQY
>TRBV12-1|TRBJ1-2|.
ASSFVTGVPDYGYT
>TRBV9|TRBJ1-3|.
ASSVALPSSGNTIY
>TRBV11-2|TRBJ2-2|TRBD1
ASTRDRGRTGELF
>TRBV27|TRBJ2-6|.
ASSLIQTSGANVLT
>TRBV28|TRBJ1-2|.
ASSPQAGYGYT
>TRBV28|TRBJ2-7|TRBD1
ASSSGQATYEQY
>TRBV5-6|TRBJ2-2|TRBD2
ASSLGLAGGVGELF
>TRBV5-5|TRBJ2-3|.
ASSLGGRTDTQY
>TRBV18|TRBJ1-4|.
ASSPQRGTTEKLF
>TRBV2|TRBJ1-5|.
ASSPMEGLSNQPQH
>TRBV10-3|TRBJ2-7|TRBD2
AISGGLAGHYEQY
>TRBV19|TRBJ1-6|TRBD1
ASSTQGGGSPLH
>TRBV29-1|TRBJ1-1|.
SVEVLRLYMNTEAF
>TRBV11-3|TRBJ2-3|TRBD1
ASSSRTGSTDTQY
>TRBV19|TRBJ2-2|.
ASSIGRGVNTGELF
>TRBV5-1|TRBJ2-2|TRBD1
ASSLGQGTGELF
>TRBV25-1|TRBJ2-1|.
ASSEWAGEQF
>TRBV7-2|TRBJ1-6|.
ASSLDGYNSPLH
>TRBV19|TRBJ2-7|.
ASSIEYRSSYEQY
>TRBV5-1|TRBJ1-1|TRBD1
ASSGDSQSEAF
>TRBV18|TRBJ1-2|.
ASSPGRDVGGYT
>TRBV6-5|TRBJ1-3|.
ASLRDSGNTIY
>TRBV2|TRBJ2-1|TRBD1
ASKRTGSNEQF
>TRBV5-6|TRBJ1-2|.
ASSLSTTRNYGYT
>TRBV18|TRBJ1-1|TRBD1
ASSPIGTGGSRTEAF
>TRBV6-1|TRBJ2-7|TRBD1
ASSQGDRRLEQY
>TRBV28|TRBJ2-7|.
ASSLSGSGAYEQY
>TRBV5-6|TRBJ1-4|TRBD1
ASSFRGRRTNEKLF
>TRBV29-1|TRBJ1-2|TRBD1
SVAGTENYGYT
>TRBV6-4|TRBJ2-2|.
ASSDSAGAGELF
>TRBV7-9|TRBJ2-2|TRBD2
ASSTGLAGYTGELF
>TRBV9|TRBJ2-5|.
ASSVLQGVQETQY
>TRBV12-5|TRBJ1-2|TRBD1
ASGSTRSRDRGQGYGYT
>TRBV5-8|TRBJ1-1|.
ASSWQSRQGAF